This TCR beta chain was found in a study of blood T cells in healthy people across ages (dated by TCRdb to the mid-2010s). About the full investigation: Template switching captured roughly one uniquely barcoded TCR beta cDNA molecule per two T cells in model experiments. Donors were grouped into four age groups: young (average 16 years), middle-aged (roughly 40), aged (around 60) and long-lived (approximately 75). The study measured age-related changes in TCR beta repertoire diversity using deep sequencing normalized with unique cDNA molecular identifiers. Donors of different ages were randomly distributed across sequencing lanes to avoid experimental bias. For two donors (one aged 18 to 29 and one aged 80 or older), the study analyzed two additional independent replicas of 1 million unique cDNA reads from the same blood draw.

The donors were roughly 39 Caucasian individuals from Russia, aged roughly 6 to 100 years, who were systemically healthy. Approximately 9.3 milliliters of peripheral blood were collected from each donor into EDTA-treated Vacutainer tubes. PBMCs were isolated by Ficoll-Paque density-gradient centrifugation, with at least 6 million obtained per sample. Total RNA, at least 5 micrograms per sample, was extracted from PBMCs with Trizol reagent. Naive CD45RAhigh/CD27high T cell percentages were measured by flow cytometry on a PBMC aliquot from every donor. The library was made by 5' RACE. The listed sequencing device is Illumina HiSeq 2500. A second PCR of about 6 to 12 cycles was run with a J-beta primer mix and a sample-barcoded 5' primer. Each TCR beta cDNA molecule received a unique molecular identifier from a template-switch 5' adaptor carrying 12 random nucleotides. Each sample yielded at least 2.5 million CDR3-containing paired-end reads. All of the RNA was converted into first-strand cDNA using the Mint cDNA synthesis kit, with a TRBC-specific oligonucleotide serving as the primer. Following uracil-DNA glycosylase treatment, all cDNA underwent a first 18-cycle PCR with the universal primers M1SS and BC2_uni_R. The published analysis was carried out like this. For normalization, 1 million high-quality reads were randomly selected from each sample, with every read carrying a distinct molecular identifier. Reads sharing molecular identifiers were discarded rather than binned into consensus sequences. MiTCR, with a Q25 quality threshold and the strictest error-elimination algorithm, was used for CDR3 identification, clonotype clustering and error correction. A nonparametric unseen species model using Euler transformation provided a lower-bound estimate of total TCR beta diversity. Using fastp trimming at Q25 and MiXCR clonotype assembly, TCRdb reanalyzed the public sequencing data and kept in-frame beta chains. Every distinct CDR3 protein forms one entry, paired with its most common genes and DNA. It is TCRdb's table, rather than the study itself, that gives the V and J calls and clone size. This sample has 650,000 to 1,000,000 distinct CDR3 sequences in its table, and under 40% of those were observed once. In total, the top ten clones hold about an eighth of the sample.

V and J are truncated by 0 bases and 6 bases respectively, leaving an intervening sequence of 11 bases. The CDR3 covers 14 residues, taking in both the cysteine and the phenylalanine. Of the read, only the CDR3 DNA is kept; its 42 bases are in frame from base 1. CDR1 and CDR2 were assigned from the germline V gene as SGHRS and YFSETQ. As to this clonotype: This clone's antigen is unknown. This sequence may be a read error, since a much larger clone differs from it by one base.

General findings and caveats noted by the study authors: Estimates of total diversity from one million sequenced T cells were regarded as lower bounds and underestimates. As age increased, observed TCR beta diversity per million T cells dropped in a roughly linear way, and a significant reduction was already evident by age roughly 36. The long-lived group showed more naive CD4+ T cells, fewer expanded clones and increased TCR diversity than the aged group, suggesting age selection. A strong correlation was found between observed TCR beta diversity and the percentage of naive T cells measured by flow cytometry. Bulk unsorted PBMC profiling prevented conclusive comparison of naive and antigen-experienced compartments. The CMV infection status of donors was not known, potentially confounding age-related changes in expanded clonotypes.

This receptor was taken from a man aged 18-30 years in good health. The rearrangement combines TRBV5-1 with TRBJ2-3; the D gene remains uncertain. The sequenced sample was blood. CDR3 loop: CASSLGSLADTQYF. DNA sequence: TGCGCCAGCAGCTTGGGCAGTTTAGCTGATACGCAGTATTTT.